One sample yielded the 19 T cell receptor beta chains listed below, sequenced in a study of post-analysis software for immune sequencing data. Notes on the study in general: Four or five TRBV segments (TRBV5-6, TRBV5-1 and TRBV20-1 among them) occurred more frequently in patients than in controls.

No antigen has been identified for these receptors. Unique molecular identifiers tagged the TCR beta cDNA libraries. One entry per CDR3 protein results from TCRdb running MiXCR on the PCR reads. Here the sample spans hundreds of thousands of distinct CDR3 sequences, approximately 60% being singletons. Sequencing was done on a sample of blood. These receptor sequences come from a girl aged 2-10 years with multiple sclerosis.

This chain joins TRBV20-1 and TRBJ1-6; 8 bases are shared with TRBD1. Germline V gives CDR1 DFQATT, CDR2 SNEGSKA (reference sequence). The trim removed 0 bases at V and 6 bases at J, leaving 7 bases unmatched. CDR3 length: 16 residues. The CDR3 loop reads CSARDIQGASNSPLHF. Here the CDR3 DNA reads TGCAGTGCTAGAGATATTCAGGGGGCAAGTAATTCACCCCTCCACTTT.

This clonotype was observed a handful of times. The chain links TRBV6-1 to TRBJ2-3, with 9 positions matching TRBD2. V dropped 8 bases and J dropped 4; count of bases not matched to a gene: 10. This CDR3 has 15 amino acids. The germline gives CDR1 MNHNS, CDR2 SASEGT. The CDR3: CASGGAGGGADTQYF. CDR3 coding DNA: TGTGCCAGCGGTGGAGCGGGAGGCGGCGCAGATACGCAGTATTTT.

The genes are TRBV12-3 or TRBV12-4 and TRBJ2-1; 12 bases are shared with TRBD2. This CDR3 is 15 amino acids long. Germline trimming cut 6 bases from V and 10 bases from J; bases unmatched to any gene: 10. CDR3 sequence (DNA): TGTGCCAGCAGCGAACTAGCGGGAGGTGTTAGCGAGCAGTTCTTC. Encoded protein: CASSELAGGVSEQFF.

This chain uses TRBV10-3 with TRBJ2-3, with TRBD1 matching 7 bases. With V trimmed by 4 bases and J by 7 bases, 5 bases remained unmatched. There are 13 residues in the CDR3. Germline V lookup: CDR1 ENHRY, CDR2 SYGVKD. CDR3 protein: CAISGTGDYTQYF. CDR3 nucleotides: TGTGCCATCAGTGGGACAGGAGATTATACGCAGTATTTT.

The chain uses TRBV29-1 and TRBJ1-1; 8 positions match TRBD1. The germline V gene encodes CDR1 SQVTM and CDR2 ANQGSEA. The trim removed 4 bases at V and 3 bases at J, leaving 1 base unmatched. The CDR3 totals 12 residues. The CDR3 sequence is CSVVQGDTEAFF. CDR3 nucleotide sequence: TGCAGCGTTGTACAGGGGGACACTGAAGCTTTCTTT.

In its sample, this clonotype was seen a few times. V gene TRBV7-9 combines with J gene TRBJ2-5; the D gene could be TRBD1 or TRBD2 (5 bases each). The length of the CDR3 is 14 residues. V lost 5 bases and J 11 bases, leaving 21 bases between the germline ends. Per the germline V gene, CDR1 is SEHNR and CDR2 is FQNEAQ (reference sequence). The CDR3, as DNA: TGTGCCAGCAGCCTAAACCTGGGGCTCGGGGAGCAGTACTTC. It codes for CASSLNLGLGEQYF.

The chain carries TRBV7-2 and TRBJ2-1; 9 bases map to TRBD1. Per the germline V gene, CDR1 is SGHTA and CDR2 is FQGNSA. With 4 bases clipped from V and 5 bases from J, the junction kept 9 bases outside the gene matches. The CDR3 loop spans 16 amino acids. Here the CDR3 DNA reads TGTGCCAGCAGCTACGCCGGACAGGGGAACGACAATGAGCAGTTCTTC. This sequence encodes CASSYAGQGNDNEQFF.

J is TRBJ2-1 and V is TRBV13, with 8 bases lining up with TRBD2. Germline-derived CDR1 and CDR2 are PRHDT and FYEKMQ (reference sequence). Germline trimming cut 3 bases from V and 5 bases from J; bases unmatched to any gene: 3. The CDR3 runs to 14 residues. The CDR3 reads CASSFAGGHNEQFF. The CDR3 DNA is TGTGCCAGCAGCTTCGCGGGGGGCCACAATGAGCAGTTCTTC.

This clonotype has more than one count but fewer than ten. The rearrangement uses TRBV29-1 and TRBJ1-2, with D possibly being TRBD1 (6 bases). CDR1 is SQVTM and CDR2 is ANQGSEA in the germline V gene. V lost 3 bases to trimming and J lost 2 bases, with 10 bases between them. This CDR3 contains 13 residues. The DNA of the CDR3 is TGCAGCGTTGAGGGAGGACAGAACTATGGCTACACCTTC. Amino acids: CSVEGGQNYGYTF.

The genes are TRBV5-1 and TRBJ2-7; no clear D. This CDR3 contains 14 residues. With 7 bases removed from V and 0 bases from J, the gap between germline ends came to 14 bases. Germline assignment: CDR1 SGHRS and CDR2 YFSETQ. The DNA of the CDR3 is TGCGCCAGCGGAGAGAGCGTAACCTCCTACGAGCAGTACTTC. Translation: CASGESVTSYEQYF.

The rearrangement uses TRBV7-9 and TRBJ2-7; D unclear. The V end lost 3 bases, the J end lost 2 bases, and 11 bases lay between the germline ends. The CDR3 totals 14 residues. The germline V gene has CDR1 SEHNR and CDR2 FQNEAQ (reference sequence). The CDR3 spells CASSFTDPTYEQYF. The CDR3 coding sequence is TGTGCCAGCAGCTTTACAGACCCAACCTACGAGCAGTACTTC.

This clonotype was found a few times. The CDR3 DNA follows: TGTGCCAGCAGTTACTCCGGACAGGCTCAAGAGACCCAGTACTTC. Protein: CASSYSGQAQETQYF. The chain has TRBV6-5 and TRBJ2-5; 7 bases align to TRBD1. CDR1 and CDR2 (germline): MNHEY, SVGAGI. With 0 bases clipped from V and 2 bases from J, the junction kept 3 bases outside the gene matches. This CDR3 spans 15 amino acids.

The chain couples TRBV7-3 to TRBJ2-1, with a weak D call TRBD2 (5 bases). Germline lookup yields CDR1 SGHTA and CDR2 FQGTGA. The CDR3 loop spans 14 amino acids. The germline V and J ends were trimmed by 5 bases and 6 bases, with 14 bases remaining between them. The CDR3 protein is CASSKILDPNEQFF. The CDR3 coding sequence is TGTGCCAGCAGCAAAATACTAGATCCCAATGAGCAGTTCTTC. The entire variable domain, with the rest obtained from reference TRBV7-3 and TRBJ2-1, is as follows: GAGVSQTPSNKVTEKGKYVELRCDPISGHTALYWYRQSLGQGPEFLIYFQGTGAADDSGLPNDRFFAVRPEGSVSTLKIQRTERGDSAVYLCASSKILDPNEQFFGPGTRLTVL.

The V gene is TRBV29-1, the J gene TRBJ2-5; no definite D call. The CDR3 covers 13 residues. Germline CDR1 and CDR2: SQVTM and ANQGSEA. V was pared by 3 bases and J by 5 bases, with 13 bases between. The chain's CDR3 is CSVDRLAGETQYF. CDR3 nucleotide sequence: TGCAGCGTTGATAGGTTAGCCGGGGAGACCCAGTACTTC. Using reference TRBV29-1 and TRBJ2-5 for the parts outside the CDR3, the full variable domain is SAVISQKPSRDICQRGTSLTIQCQVDSQVTMMFWYRQQPGQSLTLIATANQGSEATYESGFVIDKFPISRPNLTFSTLTVSNMSPEDSSIYLCSVDRLAGETQYFGPGTRLLVL.

The chain links TRBV7-9 to TRBJ1-2; D remains unclear. The CDR3 runs to 14 residues. Germline loops: CDR1 SEHNR, CDR2 FQNEAQ (reference sequence). V lost 6 bases and J lost 1, with 12 bases in between. This CDR3 reads CASSPLPSNYGYTF. The CDR3 DNA is TGTGCCAGCAGTCCCCTCCCGAGTAACTATGGCTACACCTTC.

A few counts support this clonotype. The chain has TRBV2 and TRBJ2-5; D ambiguous. V shed 10 bases and J shed 5 bases, with 11 bases lying between them. The CDR3 sequence is 11 residues long. Germline V gene data show CDR1 as SNHLY and CDR2 as FYNNEI. This CDR3 reads CAIQISETQYF. The CDR3 coding sequence is TGTGCCATCCAGATAAGCGAGACCCAGTACTTC. Based on the CDR3 plus reference TRBV2 and TRBJ2-5, the full variable domain is EPEVTQTPSHQVTQMGQEVILRCVPISNHLYFYWYRQILGQKVEFLVSFYNNEISEKSEIFDDQFSVERPDGSNFTLKIRSTKLEDSAMYFCAIQISETQYFGPGTRLLVL.

This clonotype was detected a few times. This rearrangement joins TRBV5-1 to TRBJ2-7; 8 nucleotides align to TRBD1. J gave up 3 bases and V 0 bases, and 2 bases lay outside the gene matches. The CDR3 is 14 amino acids. CDR1 SGHRS and CDR2 YFSETQ come from the germline V gene. The CDR3 bases are TGCGCCAGCAGCTTGGGGACAGGGAACTACGAGCAGTACTTC. Protein product: CASSLGTGNYEQYF.

This clonotype has just a few counts. The rearrangement joins TRBV29-1 to TRBJ2-1, with 7 positions matching TRBD1. The V segment lost 1 base and the J segment 5 bases; nucleotides outside the gene matches: 5. Germline V gene lookup returns CDR1 SQVTM and CDR2 ANQGSEA. The CDR3 spans 14 residues. CDR3 bases: TGCAGCGTTGAAGGGACAGGCGCGGACAATGAGCAGTTCTTC. It is translated as CSVEGTGADNEQFF.

The sample holds a few counts of this clonotype. This chain links TRBV29-1 with TRBJ2-1; 11 bases are shared with TRBD2. Unmatched junction bases numbered 10, after V lost 0 bases and J lost 12 bases. From germline, CDR1 is SQVTM and CDR2 ANQGSEA. This CDR3 comprises 15 residues. Here the CDR3 DNA reads TGCAGCGTTGAAGAAGTAGCGGGAGGGGGCTCGCGGCAGTTCTTC. Translation: CSVEEVAGGGSRQFF.